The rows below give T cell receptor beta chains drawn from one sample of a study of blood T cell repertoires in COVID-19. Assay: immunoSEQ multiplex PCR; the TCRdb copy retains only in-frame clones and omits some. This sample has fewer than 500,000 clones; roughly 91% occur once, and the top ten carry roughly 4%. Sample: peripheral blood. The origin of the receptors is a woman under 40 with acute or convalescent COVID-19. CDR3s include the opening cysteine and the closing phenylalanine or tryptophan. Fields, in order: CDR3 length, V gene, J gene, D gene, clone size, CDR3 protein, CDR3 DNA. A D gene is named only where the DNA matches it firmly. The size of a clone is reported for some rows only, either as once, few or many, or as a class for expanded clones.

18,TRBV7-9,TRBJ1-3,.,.,CASSSTKRRALAGNTIYF,TGTGCCAGCAGCTCCACCAAAAGGAGGGCGTTGGCTGGAAACACCATATATTTT
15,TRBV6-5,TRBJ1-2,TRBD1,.,CASSRTDRAMYGYTF,TGTGCCAGCAGCCGTACCGACAGGGCTATGTATGGCTACACCTTC
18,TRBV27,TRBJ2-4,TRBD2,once,CASGPGTSGVLAKNIQYF,TGTGCCAGCGGCCCTGGGACTAGCGGAGTGCTAGCCAAAAACATTCAGTACTTC
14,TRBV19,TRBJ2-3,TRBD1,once,CASSQQGVRNTQYF,TGTGCCAGTAGCCAACAGGGGGTCAGGAATACGCAGTATTTT
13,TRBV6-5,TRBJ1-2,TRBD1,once,CASSYRDRAGYTF,TGTGCCAGCAGTTACCGGGACAGGGCCGGCTACACCTTC
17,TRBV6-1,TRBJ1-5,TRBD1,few,CASSVQTRTGSVRAQHF,TGTGCCAGCAGTGTTCAAACCAGGACAGGGTCAGTAAGGGCCCAGCATTTT
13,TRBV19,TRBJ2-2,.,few,CAAGRGGTGELFF,TGTGCAGCCGGGCGGGGAGGCACCGGGGAGCTGTTTTTT
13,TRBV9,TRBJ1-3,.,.,CASSKQGGNTIYF,TGTGCCAGCAGCAAGCAGGGAGGAAACACCATATATTTT
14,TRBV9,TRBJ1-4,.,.,CASSSPDGGEKLFF,TGTGCCAGCAGCTCGCCAGACGGGGGGGAAAAACTGTTTTTT
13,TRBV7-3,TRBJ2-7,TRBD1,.,CASSSTGGLEQYF,TGTGCCAGCAGCTCTACAGGGGGCCTCGAGCAGTACTTC
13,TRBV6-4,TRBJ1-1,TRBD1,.,CASSSYRGTEAFF,TGTGCCAGCAGTTCCTACAGGGGTACTGAAGCTTTCTTT
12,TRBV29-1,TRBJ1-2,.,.,CSVDTGVYGYTF,TGCAGCGTAGACACCGGGGTCTATGGCTACACCTTC
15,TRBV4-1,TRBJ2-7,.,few,CASSQVLSGPGEQYF,TGCGCCAGCAGCCAAGTTCTTTCAGGGCCAGGGGAGCAGTACTTC
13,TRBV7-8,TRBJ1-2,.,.,CASSFRGTYGYTF,TGTGCCAGCAGCTTCAGGGGAACCTATGGCTACACCTTC
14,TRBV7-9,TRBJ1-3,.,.,CASSPGTTGNTIYF,TGTGCCAGCAGCCCAGGGACAACGGGAAACACCATATATTTT
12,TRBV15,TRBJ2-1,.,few,CATSSGYNEQFF,TGTGCCACCAGCTCCGGTTACAATGAGCAGTTCTTC
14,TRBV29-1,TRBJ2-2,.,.,CSVSGTPNTGELFF,TGCAGCGTATCCGGGACACCGAACACCGGGGAGCTGTTTTTT
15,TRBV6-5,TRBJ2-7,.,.,CASRTPREKSYEQYF,TGTGCCAGCAGAACACCAAGGGAGAAATCCTACGAGCAGTACTTC
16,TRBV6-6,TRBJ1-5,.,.,CASSYSRQHSNQPQHF,TGTGCCAGCAGTTACTCGAGGCAGCATAGCAATCAGCCCCAGCATTTT
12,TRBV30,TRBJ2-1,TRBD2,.,CAWSSGGNEQFF,TGTGCCTGGAGTTCGGGGGGAAATGAGCAGTTCTTC
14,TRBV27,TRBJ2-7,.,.,CASSPTGWPYEQYF,TGTGCCAGCAGCCCAACCGGGTGGCCCTACGAGCAGTACTTC
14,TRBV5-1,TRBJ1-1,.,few,CASSVVGSGTEAFF,TGCGCCAGCAGCGTAGTGGGGAGCGGTACTGAAGCTTTCTTT
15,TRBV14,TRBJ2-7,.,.,CASSLGGGLSYEQYF,TGTGCCAGCAGCCTGGGTGGGGGACTCTCCTACGAGCAGTACTTC
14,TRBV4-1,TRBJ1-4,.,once,CASSQLSSSEKLFF,TGCGCCAGCTCCCAACTTTCATCAAGCGAAAAACTGTTTTTT
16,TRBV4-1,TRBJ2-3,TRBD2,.,CASSRGTSGGSDTQYF,TGCGCCAGCAGTCGGGGGACTAGCGGGGGTTCAGATACGCAGTATTTT
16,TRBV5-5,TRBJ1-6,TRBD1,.,CASSWTPGTENSPLHF,TGTGCCAGCAGCTGGACCCCCGGGACAGAAAATTCACCCCTCCACTTT
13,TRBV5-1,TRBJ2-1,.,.,CASSFTTPHEQFF,TGCGCCAGCAGCTTCACGACTCCCCATGAGCAGTTCTTC
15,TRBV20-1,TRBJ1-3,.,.,CSASGQSITGNTIYF,TGCAGTGCTAGTGGACAGAGTATAACTGGAAACACCATATATTTT
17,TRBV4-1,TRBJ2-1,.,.,CASSQESSGGNYNEQFF,TGCGCCAGCAGCCAAGAGTCCTCAGGGGGGAACTACAATGAGCAGTTCTTC
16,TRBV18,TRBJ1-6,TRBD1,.,CASSNPSRDRASPLHF,TGTGCCAGCTCTAACCCATCGAGGGACAGGGCTTCACCCCTCCACTTT
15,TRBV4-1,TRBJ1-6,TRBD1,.,CASSSGQGFNSPLHF,TGCGCCAGCAGCTCGGGACAGGGGTTTAATTCACCCCTCCACTTT
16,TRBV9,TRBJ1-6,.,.,CASSVEPDSYNSPLHF,TGTGCCAGCAGCGTAGAACCAGACTCCTATAATTCACCCCTCCACTTT
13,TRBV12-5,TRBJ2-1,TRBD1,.,CASGLQGTGEQFF,TGTGCTAGTGGTTTGCAGGGGACAGGGGAGCAGTTCTTC
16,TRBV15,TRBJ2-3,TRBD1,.,CATSRATGGIADTQYF,TGTGCCACCAGCAGAGCGACAGGGGGTATCGCAGATACGCAGTATTTT
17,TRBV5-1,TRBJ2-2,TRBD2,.,CASSFSGGAFNTGELFF,TGCGCCAGCAGCTTTAGCGGGGGGGCGTTCAACACCGGGGAGCTGTTTTTT
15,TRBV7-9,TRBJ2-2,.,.,CASSVTGANTGELFF,TGTGCCAGCAGCGTAACCGGGGCGAACACCGGGGAGCTGTTTTTT
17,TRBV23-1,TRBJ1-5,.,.,CASSQREQGPSVRLSIF,TGCGCCAGCAGTCAGAGGGAGCAGGGGCCCTCGGTGCGTCTCTCGATTTTT
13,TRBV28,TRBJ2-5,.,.,CASSPRSRETQYF,TGTGCCAGCAGTCCACGGAGCAGAGAGACCCAGTACTTC
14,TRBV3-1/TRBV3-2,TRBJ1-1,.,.,CASSQSPSGSEAFF,TGTGCCAGCAGCCAATCCCCATCGGGGAGTGAAGCTTTCTTT
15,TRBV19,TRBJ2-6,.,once,CASSIRGSGANVLTF,TGTGCCAGTAGTATAAGGGGATCTGGGGCCAACGTCCTGACTTTC
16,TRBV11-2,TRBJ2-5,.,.,CASSLGRTTGVETQYF,TGTGCCAGCAGCTTAGGTCGGACTACTGGTGTGGAGACCCAGTACTTC
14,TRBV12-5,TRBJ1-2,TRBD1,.,CASGRGQEGDGYTF,TGTGCTAGTGGCCGTGGACAGGAGGGTGATGGCTACACCTTC
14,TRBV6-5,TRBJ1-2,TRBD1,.,CASSYRGQGYGYTF,TGTGCCAGCAGTTACCGCGGACAGGGCTATGGCTACACCTTC
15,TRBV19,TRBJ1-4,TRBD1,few,CASTLTRDSLEKLFF,TGTGCCAGTACCCTTACCCGGGACAGCCTTGAAAAACTGTTTTTT
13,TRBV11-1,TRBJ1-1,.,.,CASSLGGVTEAFF,TGTGCCAGCAGCTTAGGGGGGGTGACTGAAGCTTTCTTT
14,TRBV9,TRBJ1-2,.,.,CASSVDTGGYGYTF,TGTGCCAGCAGCGTAGATACGGGAGGCTATGGCTACACCTTC
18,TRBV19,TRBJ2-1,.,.,CASSRSSPGSGPYNEQFF,TGTGCCAGTAGTCGCTCCTCACCGGGGAGTGGTCCCTACAATGAGCAGTTCTTC
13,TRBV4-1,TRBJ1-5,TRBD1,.,CASSQGQGEPQHF,TGCGCCAGCAGCCAAGGACAGGGGGAGCCCCAGCATTTT
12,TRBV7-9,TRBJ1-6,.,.,CASSGNNSPLHF,TGTGCCAGCTCGGGGAATAATTCACCCCTCCACTTT
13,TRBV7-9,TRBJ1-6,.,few,CASSLGVNSPLHF,TGTGCCAGCAGCTTGGGCGTTAATTCACCCCTCCACTTT
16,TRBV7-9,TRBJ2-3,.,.,CASSLGRGEWGDTQYF,TGTGCCAGCAGCTTAGGGCGGGGAGAGTGGGGAGATACGCAGTATTTT
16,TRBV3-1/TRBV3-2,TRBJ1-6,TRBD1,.,CASSPRDRAYNSPLHF,TGTGCCAGCAGCCCGAGGGACAGGGCCTATAATTCACCCCTCCACTTT
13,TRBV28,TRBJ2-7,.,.,CASSIQPTYEQYF,TGTGCCAGCAGCATACAGCCCACCTACGAGCAGTACTTC
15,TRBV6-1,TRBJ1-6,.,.,CASSEVSSYNSPLHF,TGTGCCAGCAGTGAAGTTTCGAGCTATAATTCACCCCTCCACTTT
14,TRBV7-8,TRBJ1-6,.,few,CASSRGGYNSPLHF,TGTGCCAGCAGTAGGGGCGGCTATAATTCACCCCTCCACTTT
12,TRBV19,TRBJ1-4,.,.,CASSRDTGKLFF,TGTGCCAGTAGTCGGGACACGGGAAAACTGTTTTTT
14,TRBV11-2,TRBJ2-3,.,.,CASSAAGSTDTQYF,TGTGCCAGCAGCGCGGCCGGAAGCACAGATACGCAGTATTTT
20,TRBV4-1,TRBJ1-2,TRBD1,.,CASSHYVIRDRGQANYGYTF,TGCGCCAGCAGCCATTACGTAATAAGGGACAGGGGTCAAGCTAACTATGGCTACACCTTC
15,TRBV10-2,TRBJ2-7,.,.,CASSQGPQGSYEQYF,TGCGCCAGCAGCCAGGGTCCCCAGGGGTCCTACGAGCAGTACTTC
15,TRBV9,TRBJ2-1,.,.,CASSGGTQIYNEQFF,TGTGCCAGCAGCGGCGGGACTCAAATCTACAATGAGCAGTTCTTC